This T cell receptor (beta chain) appears in the sequencing data of a study of CD8 T cell repertoires and HIV-1 epitope variants. Germline CDR1 is LGHNA and CDR2 is YSLEER. Trimming removed 0 bases from V and 0 bases from J; junction bases left unmatched: 7. This CDR3 spans 17 amino acids. Note on this clone: The antigen is not known.

Sequencing of TCR beta CDR3 used immunoSEQ survey depth. Clones were sequenced by immunoSEQ multiplex PCR, and TCRdb holds only the in-frame ones, with some missing. Counted here are around 5,000 clones, about two thirds occurring once; the ten biggest clones make up 35% to 50%. The source of this sequence is a male donor with HIV. This chain connects TRBV4-3 to TRBJ1-1; 7 bases line up with TRBD1. The source material was cultured CD8+ T cells derived from PBMCs. The CDR3 sequence is CASSQEVRGLMNTEAFF. In nucleotides, the CDR3 is TGCGCCAGCAGCCAAGAGGTCAGGGGGTTAATGAACACTGAAGCTTTCTTT.